These T cell receptor beta chains were read from a single sample in a study of T cells after yellow fever vaccination. TCRdb re-called the 5' RACE reads with MiXCR, one entry per CDR3 protein. The sample holds 500,000 to 650,000 distinct CDR3 sequences, 9% to 15% seen once. The sequencing used PBMCs, collected on the day of the yellow fever booster vaccination. These receptors were obtained from a man aged 25 to 40 who received the YFV17D yellow fever vaccine. The CDR3 runs from the conserved cysteine through the conserved F or W. The D gene is left open where the match is weak. Clone size appears in some rows only: once, few, many, or a class for an expanded clone.

CDR3: CSVSPGGPDEQYF; DNA: TGCAGTGTTTCCCCGGGAGGTCCGGACGAGCAGTACTTC; V: TRBV20-1; size: few; D: TRBD2; J: TRBJ2-7
CDR3: CASSTRGSGETQYF; DNA: TGTGCCAGCAGTACGCGAGGTTCGGGAGAGACCCAGTACTTC; V: TRBV27; size: few; D: NA; J: TRBJ2-5
CDR3: CASSRAGLEETQYF; DNA: TGTGCCAGCTCACGGGCGGGGTTAGAAGAGACCCAGTACTTC; V: TRBV18; size: NA; D: NA; J: TRBJ2-5
CDR3: CASSQEASGSLTDTQYF; DNA: TGCGCCAGCAGCCAAGAAGCGAGCGGGAGTTTAACAGATACGCAGTATTTT; V: TRBV4-3; size: NA; D: TRBD2; J: TRBJ2-3
CDR3: CASSLGGARSNTEAFF; DNA: TGCGCCAGCAGCTTGGGTGGGGCCCGAAGTAACACTGAAGCTTTCTTT; V: TRBV5-1; size: few; D: NA; J: TRBJ1-1
CDR3: CASSEDSEVTDTQYF; DNA: TGTGCCAGCAGCGAGGACAGCGAGGTGACAGATACGCAGTATTTT; V: TRBV7-2; size: few; D: NA; J: TRBJ2-3
CDR3: CASSLGVLQPQHF; DNA: TGTGCCAGCAGCTTGGGGGTTCTTCAGCCCCAGCATTTT; V: TRBV7-2; size: few; D: NA; J: TRBJ1-5
CDR3: CASSGLATYEQYF; DNA: TGTGCCAGCAGTGGACTAGCGACCTACGAGCAGTACTTC; V: TRBV25-1; size: medium-sized; D: TRBD2; J: TRBJ2-7
CDR3: CCASGHSGHSSYEQYF; DNA: TGCTGTGCTAGCGGTCATAGCGGGCACAGCTCCTACGAGCAGTACTTC; V: TRBV20-1; size: NA; D: TRBD2; J: TRBJ2-7
CDR3: CASSLTGPYEQFF; DNA: TGTGCCAGCAGCCTGACAGGTCCTTACGAGCAGTTCTTC; V: TRBV7-8; size: few; D: NA; J: TRBJ2-1
CDR3: CASSSGQGFYGYTF; DNA: TGTGCCAGCAGCTCGGGACAGGGCTTCTATGGCTACACCTTC; V: TRBV13; size: NA; D: TRBD1; J: TRBJ1-2
CDR3: CASSAGDLAYEQYF; DNA: TGTGCCAGCAGCGCAGGGGATCTCGCCTACGAGCAGTACTTC; V: TRBV9; size: few; D: NA; J: TRBJ2-7
CDR3: CASGGGWDNGYTF; DNA: TGTGCCAGCGGGGGGGGCTGGGACAATGGCTACACCTTC; V: TRBV9; size: NA; D: NA; J: TRBJ1-2
CDR3: CASRRETASYEQYF; DNA: TGTGCCAGCCGGCGGGAGACAGCCTCCTACGAGCAGTACTTC; V: TRBV7-2; size: few; D: TRBD2; J: TRBJ2-7
CDR3: CASSLEGHEQYF; DNA: TGTGCCAGCAGCTTAGAGGGGCACGAGCAGTACTTC; V: TRBV7-9; size: few; D: NA; J: TRBJ2-7
CDR3: CASSYSIHEAFF; DNA: TGTGCCAGCAGTTACTCGATTCATGAAGCTTTCTTT; V: TRBV6-2/TRBV6-3; size: NA; D: NA; J: TRBJ1-1
CDR3: CASSFRYLYEQYF; DNA: TGTGCCAGCAGCTTTCGGTACCTCTACGAGCAGTACTTC; V: TRBV5-6; size: NA; D: NA; J: TRBJ2-7
CDR3: CASSLVGSYNEQFF; DNA: TGTGCCAGCAGTTTAGTGGGATCGTACAATGAGCAGTTCTTC; V: TRBV5-5; size: many; D: NA; J: TRBJ2-1
CDR3: CSARSGGASPLHF; DNA: TGCAGTGCTAGATCTGGGGGGGCCTCACCCCTCCACTTT; V: TRBV20-1; size: many; D: NA; J: TRBJ1-6
CDR3: CASSQESVRPGGYTF; DNA: TGCGCCAGCAGCCAAGAGTCCGTCAGGCCAGGAGGCTACACCTTC; V: TRBV4-3; size: many; D: NA; J: TRBJ1-2
CDR3: CASSVGTLAGEQYF; DNA: TGTGCCAGCAGCGTAGGGACCCTAGCCGGCGAGCAGTACTTC; V: TRBV9; size: few; D: NA; J: TRBJ2-7
CDR3: CSARGSGAYQETQYF; DNA: TGCAGTGCTAGAGGTAGCGGTGCGTACCAAGAGACCCAGTACTTC; V: TRBV20-1; size: NA; D: NA; J: TRBJ2-5
CDR3: CASIPGGTRYNEQFF; DNA: TGCGCCAGCATACCCGGAGGGACTAGATATAATGAGCAGTTCTTC; V: TRBV5-1; size: few; D: TRBD2; J: TRBJ2-1
CDR3: CASSGSGAGELFF; DNA: TGTGCCAGCAGTGGGAGCGGCGCCGGGGAGCTGTTTTTT; V: TRBV6-2/TRBV6-3; size: NA; D: NA; J: TRBJ2-2
CDR3: CASSLAQEGVQFF; DNA: TGTGCCAGCAGCTTAGCACAGGAGGGGGTGCAGTTCTTC; V: TRBV7-7; size: many; D: NA; J: TRBJ2-1
CDR3: CASSSLLYEQYF; DNA: TGTGCCAGCAGCTCCCTCTTATACGAGCAGTACTTC; V: TRBV5-6; size: many; D: NA; J: TRBJ2-7
CDR3: CASSSATGRSNQPQHF; DNA: TGTGCCAGCAGCTCAGCGACAGGGAGGTCCAATCAGCCCCAGCATTTT; V: TRBV5-6; size: NA; D: TRBD1; J: TRBJ1-5
CDR3: CSARVPAREETQYF; DNA: TGCAGTGCTAGAGTCCCGGCCAGGGAAGAGACCCAGTACTTC; V: TRBV20-1; size: NA; D: NA; J: TRBJ2-5
CDR3: CASSFFSGGSYEQYF; DNA: TGTGCCAGCAGCTTTTTTTCTGGGGGTTCCTACGAGCAGTACTTC; V: TRBV7-9; size: NA; D: NA; J: TRBJ2-7
CDR3: CASSSRTDTYEQYF; DNA: TGTGCCAGCAGCTCTCGGACAGATACCTACGAGCAGTACTTC; V: TRBV5-4; size: NA; D: NA; J: TRBJ2-7
CDR3: CASSPRPGGGTGELFF; DNA: TGCGCCAGCAGCCCCCGGCCCGGTGGAGGCACCGGGGAGCTGTTTTTT; V: TRBV4-1; size: NA; D: NA; J: TRBJ2-2
CDR3: CASSFSLGVRKTLTDTQYF; DNA: TGTGCCAGCAGCTTCAGTTTGGGTGTAAGGAAGACACTCACAGATACGCAGTATTTT; V: TRBV5-4; size: NA; D: NA; J: TRBJ2-3
CDR3: CSARVSSGMYTQYF; DNA: TGCAGTGCTAGAGTTTCTAGCGGGATGTATACGCAGTATTTT; V: TRBV20-1; size: many; D: TRBD2; J: TRBJ2-3
CDR3: CASSLAPQGTDTQYF; DNA: TGTGCCAGCAGCTTAGCGCCACAGGGGACAGATACGCAGTATTTT; V: TRBV7-8; size: NA; D: TRBD1; J: TRBJ2-3
CDR3: CASSFANGNEQFF; DNA: TGTGCCAGCAGTTTTGCGAATGGGAATGAGCAGTTCTTC; V: TRBV12-3/TRBV12-4; size: NA; D: NA; J: TRBJ2-1
CDR3: CASSPSTAAGQPQHF; DNA: TGTGCCAGCAGCCCATCGACGGCAGCGGGCCAGCCCCAGCATTTT; V: TRBV7-2; size: few; D: NA; J: TRBJ1-5
CDR3: CASSPSVYTEAFF; DNA: TGTGCCAGCTCACCATCGGTTTACACTGAAGCTTTCTTT; V: TRBV18; size: few; D: NA; J: TRBJ1-1
CDR3: CASSERGIQYF; DNA: TGTGCCAGCAGCGAAAGGGGCATTCAGTACTTC; V: TRBV7-6; size: few; D: NA; J: TRBJ2-4
CDR3: CASSPRPYNSPLHF; DNA: TGTGCCAGCAGCCCCAGACCCTATAATTCACCCCTCCACTTT; V: TRBV7-2; size: few; D: NA; J: TRBJ1-6
CDR3: CASSLRTSGTYTQYF; DNA: TGCGCCAGCAGCTTGAGGACTAGCGGGACGTATACGCAGTATTTT; V: TRBV5-1; size: NA; D: TRBD2; J: TRBJ2-3
CDR3: CSARGLAADSNTGELFF; DNA: TGCAGTGCACGGGGACTAGCGGCCGACTCTAACACCGGGGAGCTGTTTTTT; V: TRBV20-1; size: NA; D: TRBD2; J: TRBJ2-2
CDR3: CSAPTPATNEKLFF; DNA: TGCAGTGCTCCGACACCCGCAACTAATGAAAAACTGTTTTTT; V: TRBV20-1; size: NA; D: NA; J: TRBJ1-4
CDR3: CASSPTSFGNEQFF; DNA: TGTGCCAGCAGCCCGACTAGTTTCGGCAATGAGCAGTTCTTC; V: TRBV3-1; size: NA; D: NA; J: TRBJ2-1
CDR3: CASSVSAINEQFF; DNA: TGTGCCAGCAGTGTATCAGCTATAAATGAGCAGTTCTTC; V: TRBV6-4; size: NA; D: NA; J: TRBJ2-1
CDR3: CASSVGGGGLAGVPGELFF; DNA: TGTGCCAGCAGCGTAGGAGGGGGGGGCCTAGCGGGAGTACCCGGGGAGCTGTTTTTT; V: TRBV9; size: few; D: TRBD2; J: TRBJ2-2
CDR3: CASSYGTSPSTDTQYF; DNA: TGTGCCAGCAGCTATGGGACTTCCCCTAGCACAGATACGCAGTATTTT; V: TRBV6-5; size: few; D: NA; J: TRBJ2-3
CDR3: CASSWAAENYGYTF; DNA: TGTGCCAGCAGCTGGGCGGCAGAAAACTATGGCTACACCTTC; V: TRBV5-5; size: few; D: NA; J: TRBJ1-2
CDR3: CSATRDSQGDTQYF; DNA: TGCAGTGCCACCAGGGACAGTCAAGGAGATACGCAGTATTTT; V: TRBV20-1; size: few; D: TRBD1; J: TRBJ2-3
CDR3: CSVVGGRIGTNEKLFF; DNA: TGCAGCGTTGTTGGGGGGCGGATTGGAACTAATGAAAAACTGTTTTTT; V: TRBV29-1; size: NA; D: NA; J: TRBJ1-4
CDR3: CATGQFAGTEAFF; DNA: TGTGCCACCGGCCAGTTTGCGGGAACTGAAGCTTTCTTT; V: TRBV6-2/TRBV6-3; size: few; D: NA; J: TRBJ1-1
CDR3: CASRLVSYNEQFF; DNA: TGTGCCAGCAGGTTAGTCTCCTACAATGAGCAGTTCTTC; V: TRBV12-3/TRBV12-4; size: few; D: NA; J: TRBJ2-1
CDR3: CASSSVRSPYEQYF; DNA: TGCGCCAGCAGCTCCGTCCGGAGCCCCTACGAGCAGTACTTC; V: TRBV5-1; size: NA; D: NA; J: TRBJ2-7
CDR3: CASSWTGGAETQYF; DNA: TGTGCCAGCAGCTGGACAGGGGGCGCAGAGACCCAGTACTTC; V: TRBV5-5; size: few; D: TRBD1; J: TRBJ2-5
CDR3: CASGDPRLAGARRKETQYF; DNA: TGTGCCAGCGGGGACCCCAGACTAGCGGGAGCGAGACGCAAAGAGACCCAGTACTTC; V: TRBV6-4; size: few; D: TRBD2; J: TRBJ2-5
CDR3: CSAREWGQMVNYGYTF; DNA: TGCAGTGCTAGAGAATGGGGACAGATGGTCAACTATGGCTACACCTTC; V: TRBV20-1; size: few; D: TRBD1; J: TRBJ1-2
CDR3: CASSLAGTGASGELFF; DNA: TGTGCCAGCAGCTTAGCGGGCACGGGTGCCAGCGGGGAGCTGTTTTTT; V: TRBV7-7; size: many; D: NA; J: TRBJ2-2
CDR3: CASSLAELNTEAFF; DNA: TGTGCCAGCAGCTTGGCCGAACTGAACACTGAAGCTTTCTTT; V: TRBV5-4; size: NA; D: NA; J: TRBJ1-1
CDR3: CSARDLDKHPGELFF; DNA: TGCAGTGCTAGAGATCTTGACAAACACCCCGGGGAGCTGTTTTTT; V: TRBV20-1; size: NA; D: NA; J: TRBJ2-2
CDR3: CASSIDLLRELFF; DNA: TGTGCCAGTAGTATAGATCTCCTTAGGGAGCTGTTTTTT; V: TRBV19; size: NA; D: NA; J: TRBJ2-2
CDR3: CASSGGDRQETQYF; DNA: TGCGCCAGCTCCGGCGGGGACAGACAAGAGACCCAGTACTTC; V: TRBV5-1; size: NA; D: NA; J: TRBJ2-5